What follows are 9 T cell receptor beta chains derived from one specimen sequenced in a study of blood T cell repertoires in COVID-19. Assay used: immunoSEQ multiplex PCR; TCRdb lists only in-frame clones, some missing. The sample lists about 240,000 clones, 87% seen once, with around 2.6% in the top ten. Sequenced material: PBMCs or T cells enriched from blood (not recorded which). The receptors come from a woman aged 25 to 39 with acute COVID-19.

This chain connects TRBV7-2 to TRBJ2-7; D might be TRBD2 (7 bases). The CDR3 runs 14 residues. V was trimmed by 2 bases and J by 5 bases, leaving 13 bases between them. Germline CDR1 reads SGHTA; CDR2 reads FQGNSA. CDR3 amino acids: CASSLRTGGHEQYF. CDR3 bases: TGTGCCAGCAGCTTAAGGACGGGGGGCCACGAGCAGTACTTC.

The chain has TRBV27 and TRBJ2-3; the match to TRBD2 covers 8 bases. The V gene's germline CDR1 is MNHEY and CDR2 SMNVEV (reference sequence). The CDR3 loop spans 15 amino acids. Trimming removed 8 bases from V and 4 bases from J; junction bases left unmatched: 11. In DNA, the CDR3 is TGTGCCAGCCGCGAGCGGCGGGGGGTTGCAGATACGCAGTATTTT. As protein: CASRERRGVADTQYF.

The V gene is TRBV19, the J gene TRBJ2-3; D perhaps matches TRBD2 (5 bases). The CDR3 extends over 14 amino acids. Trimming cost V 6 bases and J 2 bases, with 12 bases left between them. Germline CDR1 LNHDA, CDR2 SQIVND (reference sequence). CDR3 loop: CASSRGQYTDTQYF. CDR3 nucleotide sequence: TGTGCCAGTAGCAGAGGGCAGTACACAGATACGCAGTATTTT. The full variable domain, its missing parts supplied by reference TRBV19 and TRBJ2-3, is DGGITQSPKYLFRKEGQNVTLSCEQNLNHDAMYWYRQDPGQGLRLIYYSQIVNDFQKGDIAEGYSVSREKKESFPLTVTSAQKNPTAFYLCASSRGQYTDTQYFGPGTRLTVL.

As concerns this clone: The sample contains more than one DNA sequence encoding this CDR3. The chain's CDR3 is CASSSGNSPLHF. The CDR3 DNA reads TGTGCCAGCAGCTCCGGGAATTCACCCCTCCACTTT. V usage is TRBV5-4 and J usage is TRBJ1-6; D call uncertain. Germline V gene data show CDR1 as SGHNT and CDR2 as YYREEE (reference sequence). V lost 3 bases and J 7 bases, leaving 5 bases between the germline ends. This CDR3 contains 12 residues.

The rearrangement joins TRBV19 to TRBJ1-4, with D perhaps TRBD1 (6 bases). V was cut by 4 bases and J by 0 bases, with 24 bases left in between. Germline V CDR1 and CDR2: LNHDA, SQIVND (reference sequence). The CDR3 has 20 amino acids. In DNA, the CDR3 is TGTGCCAGTAGTAGAAGACAGGTCTTTACTCCGGGAACAACTAATGAAAAACTGTTTTTT. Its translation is CASSRRQVFTPGTTNEKLFF.

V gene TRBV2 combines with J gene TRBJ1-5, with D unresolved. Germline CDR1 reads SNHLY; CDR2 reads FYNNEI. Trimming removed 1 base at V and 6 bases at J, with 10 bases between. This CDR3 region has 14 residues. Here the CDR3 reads CASSEVAHSQPQHF. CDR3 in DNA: TGTGCCAGCAGTGAAGTGGCCCACAGTCAGCCCCAGCATTTT.

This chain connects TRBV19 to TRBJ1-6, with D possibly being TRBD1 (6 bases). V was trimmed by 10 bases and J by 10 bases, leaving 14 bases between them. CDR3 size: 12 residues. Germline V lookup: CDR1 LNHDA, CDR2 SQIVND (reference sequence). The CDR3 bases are TGTGCCACGGGAGGGGGTTACTCACCCCTCCACTTT. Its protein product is CATGGGYSPLHF.

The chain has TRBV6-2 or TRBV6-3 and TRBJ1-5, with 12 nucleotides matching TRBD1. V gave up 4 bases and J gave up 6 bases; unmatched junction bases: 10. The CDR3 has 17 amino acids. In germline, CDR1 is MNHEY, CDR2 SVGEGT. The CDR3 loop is CASSWGGQGALSQPQHF. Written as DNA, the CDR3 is TGTGCCAGCAGTTGGGGGGGACAGGGGGCCTTAAGTCAGCCCCAGCATTTT.

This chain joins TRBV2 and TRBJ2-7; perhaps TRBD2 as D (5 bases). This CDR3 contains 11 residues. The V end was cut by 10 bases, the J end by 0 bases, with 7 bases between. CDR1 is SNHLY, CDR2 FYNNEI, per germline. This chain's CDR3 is CATGLSYEQYF. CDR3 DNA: TGTGCCACTGGACTCTCCTACGAGCAGTACTTC.